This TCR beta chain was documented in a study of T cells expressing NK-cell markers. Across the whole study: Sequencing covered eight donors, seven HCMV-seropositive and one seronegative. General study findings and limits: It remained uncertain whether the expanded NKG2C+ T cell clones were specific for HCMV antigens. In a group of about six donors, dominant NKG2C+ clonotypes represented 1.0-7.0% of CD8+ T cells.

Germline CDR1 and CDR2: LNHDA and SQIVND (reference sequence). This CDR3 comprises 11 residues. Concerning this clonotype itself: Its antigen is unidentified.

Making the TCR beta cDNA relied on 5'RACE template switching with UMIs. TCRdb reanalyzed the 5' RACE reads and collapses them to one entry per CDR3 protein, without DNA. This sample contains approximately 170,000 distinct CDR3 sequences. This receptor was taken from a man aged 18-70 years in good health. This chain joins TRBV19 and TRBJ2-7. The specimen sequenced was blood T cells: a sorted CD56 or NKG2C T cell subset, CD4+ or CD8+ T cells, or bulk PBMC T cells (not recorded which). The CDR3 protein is CASSGFYEQYF.